The 4 T cell receptor beta chains listed next were all sequenced from one sample in a study of CD8+ T cells in alopecia areata. RNA, once extracted, was reverse transcribed into cDNA for use as the sequencing template. This table comes from immunoSEQ multiplex PCR, and its TCRdb copy is limited to in-frame clones, with some not included. The profile shows about 64,000 clones, about 40% of them singletons. Sample: NKG2D-low CD8+ T cells sorted from blood. All receptors derive from a human donor with alopecia areata.

The chain carries TRBV29-1 and TRBJ2-1; 11 bases agree with TRBD2. J lost 2 bases, V lost 1 base, and 7 bases had no gene match. In germline, CDR1 is SQVTM, CDR2 ANQGSEA. This CDR3 comprises 17 residues. CDR3 amino acids: CSVEGWATSGTYNEQFF. The DNA of the CDR3 is TGCAGCGTTGAAGGTTGGGCGACTAGCGGGACCTACAATGAGCAGTTCTTC.

This clone appeared once. V is TRBV4-3 and J is TRBJ2-1; TRBD2 is a possible D gene (5 bases). CDR1 and CDR2 from the germline V gene are LGHNA and YSLEER. Trimming removed 4 bases from V and 8 bases from J, with 15 bases in between. The CDR3 totals 14 residues. CDR3 sequence (DNA): TGCGCCAGCAGCCTTGCGGGCCCGCTAGATGAGCAGTTCTTC. Residues: CASSLAGPLDEQFF.

This sequence joins TRBV5-4 and TRBJ2-3; a possible D gene is TRBD2 (6 bases). The germline V and J ends were trimmed by 7 bases and 6 bases, with 18 bases remaining between them. CDR1 and CDR2 from the germline V gene are SGHNT and YYREEE (reference sequence). CDR3 length: 14 residues. CDR3 nucleotides: TGTGCCAGCCGCCCGGGACTCGGCGCGGATACGCAGTATTTT. Protein product: CASRPGLGADTQYF.

The CDR3 DNA reads as TGTGCCAGCAGCTCCCGGGAGACCCAGTACTTC. Translation: CASSSRETQYF. The chain carries TRBV7-8 and TRBJ2-5; D unclear. Germline loops: CDR1 SGHVS, CDR2 FQNEAQ. The V end was cut by 4 bases, the J end by 5 bases, with 5 bases between. The CDR3 contains 11 residues.